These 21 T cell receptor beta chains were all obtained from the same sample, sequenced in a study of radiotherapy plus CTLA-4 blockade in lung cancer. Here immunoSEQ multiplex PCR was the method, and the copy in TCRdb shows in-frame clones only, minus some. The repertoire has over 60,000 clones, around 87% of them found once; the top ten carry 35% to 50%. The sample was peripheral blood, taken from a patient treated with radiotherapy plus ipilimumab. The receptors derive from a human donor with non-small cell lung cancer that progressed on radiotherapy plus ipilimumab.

CDR3 DNA sequence: TGTGCCAGCAGTGAGGCAGCAGTCAGCAATCAGCCCCAGCATTTT. Residues: CASSEAAVSNQPQHF. This rearrangement joins TRBV7-3 to TRBJ1-5; no firm D call. Trimming pared 6 bases from V and 1 base from J, leaving 13 bases between. The CDR3 covers 15 residues. Per germline, CDR1 SGHTA and CDR2 FQGTGA.

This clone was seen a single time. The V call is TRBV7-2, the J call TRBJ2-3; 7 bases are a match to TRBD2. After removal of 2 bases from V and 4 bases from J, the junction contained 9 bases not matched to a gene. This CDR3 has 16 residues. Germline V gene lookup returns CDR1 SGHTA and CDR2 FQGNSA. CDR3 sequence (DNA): TGTGCCAGCAGCTTAAAGGGTGGGAGGGTGGCAGATACGCAGTATTTT. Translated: CASSLKGGRVADTQYF.

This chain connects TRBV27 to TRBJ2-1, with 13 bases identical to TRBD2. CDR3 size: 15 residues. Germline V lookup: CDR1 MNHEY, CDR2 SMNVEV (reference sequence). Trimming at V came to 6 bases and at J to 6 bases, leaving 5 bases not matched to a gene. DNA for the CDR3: TGTGCCAGCAGCCCACTAGCGGGAGGGTCCAATGAGCAGTTCTTC. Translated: CASSPLAGGSNEQFF.

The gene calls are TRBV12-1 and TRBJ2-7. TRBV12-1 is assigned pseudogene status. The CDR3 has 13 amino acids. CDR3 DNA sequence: TGTGCCAGCAGCTTTGTTTACGGCTACGAGCAGTACGTC. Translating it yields CASSFVYGYEQYV.

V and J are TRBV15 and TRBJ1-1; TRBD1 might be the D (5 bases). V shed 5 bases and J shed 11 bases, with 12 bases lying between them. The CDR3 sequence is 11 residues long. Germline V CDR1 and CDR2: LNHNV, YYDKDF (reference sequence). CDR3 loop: CATSLGTDAFF. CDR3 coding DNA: TGTGCCACCAGCCTAGGGACCGATGCTTTCTTT.

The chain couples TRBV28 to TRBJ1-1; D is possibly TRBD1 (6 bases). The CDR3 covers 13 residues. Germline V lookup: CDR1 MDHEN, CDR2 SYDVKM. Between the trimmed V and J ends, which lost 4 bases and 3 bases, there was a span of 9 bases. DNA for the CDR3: TGTGCCAGCAGTTGGACAGTTCACACTGAAGCTTTCTTT. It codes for CASSWTVHTEAFF.

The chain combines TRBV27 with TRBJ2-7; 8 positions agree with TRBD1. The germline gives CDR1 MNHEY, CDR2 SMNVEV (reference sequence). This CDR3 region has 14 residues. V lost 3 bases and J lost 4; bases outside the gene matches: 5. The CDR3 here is CASSFQTGAYEQYV. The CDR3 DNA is TGTGCCAGCAGTTTTCAGACAGGGGCTTACGAGCAGTACGTC.

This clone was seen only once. The DNA for the CDR3 is TGTGCCAGCAGCTCGTACTCTGGAAACACCATATATTTT. It encodes CASSSYSGNTIYF. The chain has TRBV11-1 and TRBJ1-3; no clear D. The CDR3 totals 13 residues. Germline lookup yields CDR1 SGHAT and CDR2 FQDESV (reference sequence). Deletions cut 4 bases from V and 0 bases from J, with 4 bases between.

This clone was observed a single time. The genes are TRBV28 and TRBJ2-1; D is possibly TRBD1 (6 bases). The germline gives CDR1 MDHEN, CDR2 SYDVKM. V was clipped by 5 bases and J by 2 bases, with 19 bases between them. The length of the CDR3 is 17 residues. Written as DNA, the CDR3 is TGTGCCAGCAGTCCCGCGGACAGCGCCGAGACCTACAATGAGCAGTTCTTC. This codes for CASSPADSAETYNEQFF.

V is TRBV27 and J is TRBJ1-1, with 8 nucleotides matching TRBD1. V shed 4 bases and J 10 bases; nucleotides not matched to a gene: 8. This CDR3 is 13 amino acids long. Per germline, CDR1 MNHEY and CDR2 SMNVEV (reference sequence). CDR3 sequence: CASSSTGVRGAFF. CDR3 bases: TGTGCCAGCAGTTCGACAGGGGTGAGGGGAGCTTTCTTT.

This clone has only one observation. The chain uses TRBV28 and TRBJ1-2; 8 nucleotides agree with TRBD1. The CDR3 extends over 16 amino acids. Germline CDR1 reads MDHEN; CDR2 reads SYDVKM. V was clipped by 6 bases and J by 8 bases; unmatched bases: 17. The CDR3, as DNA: TGTGCCAGCAGCCAGTTCTCCGGGACAGGCACTAGGGGCTACACCTTC. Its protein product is CASSQFSGTGTRGYTF.

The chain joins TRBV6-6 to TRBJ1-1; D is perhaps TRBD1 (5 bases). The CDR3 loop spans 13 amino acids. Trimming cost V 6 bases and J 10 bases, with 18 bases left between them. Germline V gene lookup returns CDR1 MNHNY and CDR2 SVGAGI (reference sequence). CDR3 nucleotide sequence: TGTGCCAGCAGAGGTGGACTGCACCAGGGAGCTTTCTTT. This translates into CASRGGLHQGAFF.

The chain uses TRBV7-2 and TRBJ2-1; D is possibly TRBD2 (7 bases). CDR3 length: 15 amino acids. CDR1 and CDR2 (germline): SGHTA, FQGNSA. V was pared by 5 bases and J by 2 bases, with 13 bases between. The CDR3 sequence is CASSPTGRAYNEQFF. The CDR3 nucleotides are TGTGCCAGCAGCCCTACAGGGAGGGCCTACAATGAGCAGTTCTTC.

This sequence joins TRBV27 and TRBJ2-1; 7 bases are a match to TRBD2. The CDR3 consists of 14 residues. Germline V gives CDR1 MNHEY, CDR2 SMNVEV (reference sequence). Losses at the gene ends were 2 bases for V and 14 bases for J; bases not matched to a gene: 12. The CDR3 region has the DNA TGTGCCAGCAGTTTAGCTGCGGGGACTATTTTGGAGTTCTTC. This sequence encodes CASSLAAGTILEFF.

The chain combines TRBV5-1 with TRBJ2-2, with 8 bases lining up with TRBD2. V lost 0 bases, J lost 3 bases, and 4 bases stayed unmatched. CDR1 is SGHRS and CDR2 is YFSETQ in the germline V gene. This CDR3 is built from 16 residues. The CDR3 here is CASSLGGLDHTGELFF. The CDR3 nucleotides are TGCGCCAGCAGCTTGGGGGGACTAGACCACACCGGGGAGCTGTTTTTT.

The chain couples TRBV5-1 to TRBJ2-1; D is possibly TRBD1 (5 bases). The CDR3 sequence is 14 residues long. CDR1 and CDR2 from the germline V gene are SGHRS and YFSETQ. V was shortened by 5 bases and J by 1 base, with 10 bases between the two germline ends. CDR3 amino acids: CASRHPGSYNEQFF. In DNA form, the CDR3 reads TGCGCCAGCAGACACCCAGGGTCCTACAATGAGCAGTTCTTC. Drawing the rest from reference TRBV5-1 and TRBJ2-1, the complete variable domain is KAGVTQTPRYLIKTRGQQVTLSCSPISGHRSVSWYQQTPGQGLQFLFEYFSETQRNKGNFPGRFSGRQFSNSRSEMNVSTLELGDSALYLCASRHPGSYNEQFFGPGTRLTVL.

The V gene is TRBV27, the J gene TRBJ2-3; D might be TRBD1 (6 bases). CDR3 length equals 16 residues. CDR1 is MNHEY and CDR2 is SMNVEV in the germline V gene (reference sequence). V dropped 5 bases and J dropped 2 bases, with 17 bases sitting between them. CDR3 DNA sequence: TGTGCCAGCAGTCCCTCGGACAGTTTGGCCACAGATACGCAGTATTTT. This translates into CASSPSDSLATDTQYF.

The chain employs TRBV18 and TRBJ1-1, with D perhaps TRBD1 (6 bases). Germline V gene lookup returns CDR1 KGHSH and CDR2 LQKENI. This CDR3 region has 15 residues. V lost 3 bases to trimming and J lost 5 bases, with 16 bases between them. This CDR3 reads CASSPGEGETTEAFF. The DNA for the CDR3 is TGTGCCAGCTCACCCGGTGAGGGGGAAACGACTGAAGCTTTCTTT.

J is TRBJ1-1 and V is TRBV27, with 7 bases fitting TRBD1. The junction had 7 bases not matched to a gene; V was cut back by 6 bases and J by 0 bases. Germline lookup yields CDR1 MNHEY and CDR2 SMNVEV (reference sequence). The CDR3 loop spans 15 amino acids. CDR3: CASRYSDRVNTEAFF. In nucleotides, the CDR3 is TGTGCCAGCAGATACTCTGACAGGGTGAACACTGAAGCTTTCTTT.

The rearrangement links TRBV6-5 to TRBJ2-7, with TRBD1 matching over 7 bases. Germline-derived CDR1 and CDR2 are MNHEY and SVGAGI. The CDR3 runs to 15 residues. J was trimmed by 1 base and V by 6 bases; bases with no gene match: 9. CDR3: CASSSNPGQSYEQYF. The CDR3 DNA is TGTGCCAGCAGCTCCAATCCGGGACAGTCCTACGAGCAGTACTTC.

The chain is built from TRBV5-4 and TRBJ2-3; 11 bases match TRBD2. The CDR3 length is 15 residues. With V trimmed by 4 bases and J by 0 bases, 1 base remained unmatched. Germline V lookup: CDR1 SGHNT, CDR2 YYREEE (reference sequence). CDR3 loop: CASSRTSGSTDTQYF. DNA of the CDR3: TGTGCCAGCAGCCGGACTAGCGGGAGCACAGATACGCAGTATTTT.